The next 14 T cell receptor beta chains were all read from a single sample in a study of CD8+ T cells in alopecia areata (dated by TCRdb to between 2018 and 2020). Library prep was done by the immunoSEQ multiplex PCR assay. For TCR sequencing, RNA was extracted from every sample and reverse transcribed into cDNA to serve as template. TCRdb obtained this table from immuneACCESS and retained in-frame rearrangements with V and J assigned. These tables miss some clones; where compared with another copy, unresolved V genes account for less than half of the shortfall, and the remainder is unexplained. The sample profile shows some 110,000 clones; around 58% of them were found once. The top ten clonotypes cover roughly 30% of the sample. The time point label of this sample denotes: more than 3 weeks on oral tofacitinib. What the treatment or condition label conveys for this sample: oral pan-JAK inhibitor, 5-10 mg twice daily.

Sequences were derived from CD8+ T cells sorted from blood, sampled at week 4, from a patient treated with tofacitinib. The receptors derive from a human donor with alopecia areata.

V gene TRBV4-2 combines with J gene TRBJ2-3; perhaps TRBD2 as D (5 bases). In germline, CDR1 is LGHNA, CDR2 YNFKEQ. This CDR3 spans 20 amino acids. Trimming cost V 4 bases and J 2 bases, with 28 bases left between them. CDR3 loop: CASSPRARTAREGYTDTQYF. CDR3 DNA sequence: TGTGCCAGCAGCCCACGCGCCCGCACAGCAAGAGAGGGCTACACAGATACGCAGTATTTT.

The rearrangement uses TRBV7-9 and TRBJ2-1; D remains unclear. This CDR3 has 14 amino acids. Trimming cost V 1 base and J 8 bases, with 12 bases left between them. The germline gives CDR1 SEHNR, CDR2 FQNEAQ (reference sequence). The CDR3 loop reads CASSLGGLGHEQFF. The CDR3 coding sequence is TGTGCCAGCAGCTTAGGCGGTCTAGGTCATGAGCAGTTCTTC. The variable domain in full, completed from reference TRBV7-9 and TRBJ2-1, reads DTGVSQNPRHKITKRGQNVTFRCDPISEHNRLYWYRQTLGQGPEFLTYFQNEAQLEKSRLLSDRFSAERPKGSFSTLEIQRTEQGDSAMYLCASSLGGLGHEQFFGPGTRLTVL.

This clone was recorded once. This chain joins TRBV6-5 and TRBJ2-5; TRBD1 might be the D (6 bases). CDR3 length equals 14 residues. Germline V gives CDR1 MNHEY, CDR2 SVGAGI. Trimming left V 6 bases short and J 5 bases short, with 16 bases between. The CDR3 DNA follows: TGTGCCAGCAGCAAACAGGGTGTAGGGGAGACCCAGTACTTC. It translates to CASSKQGVGETQYF.

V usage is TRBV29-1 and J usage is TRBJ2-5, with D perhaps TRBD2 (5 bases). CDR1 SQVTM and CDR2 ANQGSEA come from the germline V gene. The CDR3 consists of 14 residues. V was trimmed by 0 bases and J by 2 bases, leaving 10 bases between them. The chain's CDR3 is CSVEEVDSQETQYF. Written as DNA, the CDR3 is TGCAGCGTTGAAGAGGTGGACTCTCAAGAGACCCAGTACTTC.

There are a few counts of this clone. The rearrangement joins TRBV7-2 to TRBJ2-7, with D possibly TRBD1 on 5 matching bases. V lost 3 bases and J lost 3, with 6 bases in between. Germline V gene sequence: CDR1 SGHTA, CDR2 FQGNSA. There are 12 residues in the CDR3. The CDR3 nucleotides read TGTGCCAGCAGCTTTGACAGCTACGAGCAGTACTTC. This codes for CASSFDSYEQYF.

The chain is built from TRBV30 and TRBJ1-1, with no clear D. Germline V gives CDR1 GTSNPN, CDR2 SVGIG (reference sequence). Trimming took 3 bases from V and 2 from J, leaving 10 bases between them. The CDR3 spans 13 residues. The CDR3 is CAWSAGDNTEAFF. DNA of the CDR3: TGTGCCTGGAGCGCTGGGGATAACACTGAAGCTTTCTTT.

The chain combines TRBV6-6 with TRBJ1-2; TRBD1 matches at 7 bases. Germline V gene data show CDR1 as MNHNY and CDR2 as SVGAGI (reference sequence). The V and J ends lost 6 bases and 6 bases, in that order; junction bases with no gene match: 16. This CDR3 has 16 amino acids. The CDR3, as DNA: TGTGCCAGCAGCACAAGACTGGGACAGCAACCTAATGGCTACACCTTC. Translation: CASSTRLGQQPNGYTF.

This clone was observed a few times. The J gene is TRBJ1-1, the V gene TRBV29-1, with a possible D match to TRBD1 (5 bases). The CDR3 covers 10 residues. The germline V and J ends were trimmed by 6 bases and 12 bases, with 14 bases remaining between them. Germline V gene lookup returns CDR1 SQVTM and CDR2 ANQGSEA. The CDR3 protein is CSVRNWTTFF. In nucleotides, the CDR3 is TGCAGCGTCCGGAATTGGACAACTTTCTTT.

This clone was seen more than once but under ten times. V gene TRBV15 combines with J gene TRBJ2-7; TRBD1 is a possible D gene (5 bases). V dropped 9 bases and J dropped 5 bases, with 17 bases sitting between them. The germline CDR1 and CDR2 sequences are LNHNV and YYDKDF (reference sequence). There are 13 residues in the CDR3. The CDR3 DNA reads TGTGCCACAGGGCAGGGCGTTCGGGACGAGCAGTACTTC. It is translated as CATGQGVRDEQYF.

For the CDR3, the DNA is TGTGCCTGGACCACAGGGTGGTCAACCTACTTC. Protein: CAWTTGWSTYF. This chain connects TRBV30 to TRBJ2-5; D perhaps matches TRBD1 (6 bases). The germline V gene encodes CDR1 GTSNPN and CDR2 SVGIG (reference sequence). This CDR3 spans 11 amino acids. Trimming stripped 4 bases from V and 14 bases from J, with 17 bases between.

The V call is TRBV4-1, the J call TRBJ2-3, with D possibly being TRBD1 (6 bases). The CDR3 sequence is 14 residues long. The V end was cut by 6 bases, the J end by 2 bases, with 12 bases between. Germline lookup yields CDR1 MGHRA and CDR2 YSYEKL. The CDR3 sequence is CASRRTVLTDTQYF. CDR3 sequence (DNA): TGCGCCAGCAGGCGGACAGTTCTCACAGATACGCAGTATTTT.

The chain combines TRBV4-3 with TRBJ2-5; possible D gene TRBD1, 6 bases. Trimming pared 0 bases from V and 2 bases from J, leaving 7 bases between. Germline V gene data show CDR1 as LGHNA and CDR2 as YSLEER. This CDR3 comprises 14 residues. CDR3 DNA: TGCGCCAGCAGCCAAGATCAGGGGCAAGAGACCCAGTACTTC. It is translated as CASSQDQGQETQYF.

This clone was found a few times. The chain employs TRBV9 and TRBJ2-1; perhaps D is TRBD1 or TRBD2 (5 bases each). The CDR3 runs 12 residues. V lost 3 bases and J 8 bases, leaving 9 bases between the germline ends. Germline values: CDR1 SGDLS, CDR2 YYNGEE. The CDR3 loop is CASSAGDHEQFF. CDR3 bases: TGTGCCAGCAGCGCCGGGGACCATGAGCAGTTCTTC.

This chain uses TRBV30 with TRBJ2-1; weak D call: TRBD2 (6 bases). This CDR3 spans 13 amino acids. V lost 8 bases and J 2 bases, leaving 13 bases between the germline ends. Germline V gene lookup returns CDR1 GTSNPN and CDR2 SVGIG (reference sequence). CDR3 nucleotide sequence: TGTGCCCGTGCGGGGACCACCTACAATGAGCAGTTCTTC. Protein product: CARAGTTYNEQFF.